Listed below are T cell receptor beta chains from one sample, sequenced in a study of tumor-infiltrating lymphocytes in primary liver carcinoma. TCRdb processed the multiplex PCR reads anew with MiXCR; each CDR3 protein has one entry. The table includes about 310,000 distinct CDR3 sequences, around 50% detected once. Sequencing input: peripheral blood. These receptors all come from a woman between 25 and 40 years old with primary liver carcinoma and hepatitis B virus infection. The CDR3 runs from the conserved cysteine through the conserved F or W. The D gene is left open where the match is weak. The size of a clone is reported for some rows only, either as once, few or many, or as a class for expanded clones.

D gene: NA
clone size: once
J gene: TRBJ1-5
V gene: TRBV11-2
CDR3 DNA: TGTGCCAGCAGCCCGAGACCAGTTAGCACAGATACGCAGCATTTT
CDR3 protein: CASSPRPVSTDTQHF

D gene: NA
clone size: few
J gene: TRBJ2-2
V gene: TRBV12-3/TRBV12-4
CDR3 DNA: TGTGCCAGCAGTTTAGGTCGCGGCACCGGGGAGCTGTTTTTT
CDR3 protein: CASSLGRGTGELFF

D gene: TRBD2
clone size: NA
J gene: TRBJ2-7
V gene: TRBV6-5
CDR3 DNA: TGTGCCAGCAGGCCCAGCGGGAGTTCCTACGAGCAGTACTTC
CDR3 protein: CASRPSGSSYEQYF

D gene: NA
clone size: many
J gene: TRBJ1-1
V gene: TRBV11-3
CDR3 DNA: TGTGCCAGCAAGTCAAATGAGAACACTGAAGCTTTCTTT
CDR3 protein: CASKSNENTEAFF

D gene: NA
clone size: few
J gene: TRBJ2-3
V gene: TRBV5-5
CDR3 DNA: TGTGCCAGCAGCTTGGGGGGGGGAGGGGGAAGCACAGATACGCAGTATTTT
CDR3 protein: CASSLGGGGGSTDTQYF

D gene: NA
clone size: NA
J gene: TRBJ1-1
V gene: TRBV5-6
CDR3 DNA: TGTGCCAGCAGCTTTCGCAGGGTTAGCACTGAAGCTTTCTTT
CDR3 protein: CASSFRRVSTEAFF

D gene: NA
clone size: NA
J gene: TRBJ2-1
V gene: TRBV7-8
CDR3 DNA: TGTGCCAGCAGCTCCTATAGGGCGCCGAACTCCTACAATGAGCAGTTCTTC
CDR3 protein: CASSSYRAPNSYNEQFF

D gene: TRBD1
clone size: few
J gene: TRBJ1-2
V gene: TRBV5-4
CDR3 DNA: TGTGCCAGCAGCCGGGGACAGAGCTACACCTTC
CDR3 protein: CASSRGQSYTF

D gene: NA
clone size: few
J gene: TRBJ1-1
V gene: TRBV7-9
CDR3 DNA: TGTGCCAGCAGCAGTCAGGGACCCACTGAAGCTTTCTTT
CDR3 protein: CASSSQGPTEAFF

D gene: NA
clone size: NA
J gene: TRBJ2-7
V gene: TRBV12-3/TRBV12-4
CDR3 DNA: TGTGCCAGCAGCTTGCCAGGGGGGTCCTACGAGCAGTACTTC
CDR3 protein: CASSLPGGSYEQYF

D gene: NA
clone size: once
J gene: TRBJ2-3
V gene: TRBV11-2
CDR3 DNA: TGTGCCAGCAGTCGCGGAGATATACAGTATTTT
CDR3 protein: CASSRGDIQYF

D gene: TRBD2
clone size: NA
J gene: TRBJ2-1
V gene: TRBV28
CDR3 DNA: TGTGCCAGCATCGGGCTAGCGGTTAGCTCCTACAATGAGCAGTTCTTC
CDR3 protein: CASIGLAVSSYNEQFF